A single sample gave rise to the 28 T cell receptor beta chains below, sequenced in a study of PD-L1 blockade in urothelial cancer (dated by TCRdb to 2015 to 2018). Library prep was done by the immunoSEQ multiplex PCR assay. TCRdb took this table from immuneACCESS and kept in-frame rearrangements with V and J called. Such tables lack part of the clones; where checked against another copy, unresolved V genes explain under half of the gap, and the rest is unexplained. In all, the sample holds approximately 38,000 clones, and roughly 90% of those were seen once. Roughly 24% of the sample belongs to the ten largest clones. The time point label, read with the paper, signifies: peripheral blood 6 weeks after treatment start. The material sequenced was PBMCs, taken around atezolizumab (anti-PD-L1) treatment. Receptors originate from a man aged 55 to 70 with urothelial cancer.

The rearrangement uses TRBV7-2 and TRBJ2-3, with D perhaps TRBD1 (5 bases). CDR3 length: 12 residues. The germline V and J ends were trimmed by 4 bases and 6 bases, with 8 bases remaining between them. Per the germline V gene, CDR1 is SGHTA and CDR2 is FQGNSA. CDR3 residues: CASSSPGDTQYF. CDR3 nucleotide sequence: TGTGCCAGCAGCTCCCCAGGGGATACGCAGTATTTT.

The chain joins TRBV19 to TRBJ2-5; TRBD1 aligns across 8 bases. The CDR3 runs 13 residues. Germline CDR1 LNHDA, CDR2 SQIVND (reference sequence). V was pared by 8 bases and J by 2 bases, with 4 bases of the junction left unmatched. This CDR3 is CASRTGRQETQYF. The CDR3 region has the DNA TGTGCCAGTCGGACAGGGCGACAAGAGACCCAGTACTTC.

This chain joins TRBV6-1 and TRBJ1-2, with D maybe TRBD1 (5 bases). V was shortened by 4 bases and J by 6 bases, with 18 bases between the two germline ends. The CDR3 has 15 amino acids. CDR1 is MNHNS, CDR2 SASEGT, per germline. CDR3 bases: TGTGCCAGCAGTGTGGCCATGGGGGGAGTGGATGGCTACACCTTC. This gives the protein CASSVAMGGVDGYTF.

Written as DNA, the CDR3 is TGTGCCTGGAGTGTCTCAGATACGCAGTATTTT. It encodes CAWSVSDTQYF. The chain has TRBV30 and TRBJ2-3, with D unclear. CDR1 and CDR2 from the germline V gene are GTSNPN and SVGIG (reference sequence). This CDR3 has 11 amino acids. V lost 0 bases, J lost 4 bases, and 2 bases lay in between.

The J gene is TRBJ1-2, the V gene TRBV6-4; D is unclear. The CDR3 sequence is 14 residues long. The V end was cut by 5 bases, the J end by 5 bases, with 15 bases between. Germline CDR1 is MRHNA and CDR2 is SNTAGT. CDR3: CASSTEFGSYGYTF. CDR3 coding DNA: TGTGCCAGCAGTACCGAGTTCGGTTCGTATGGCTACACCTTC.

This clone was recorded once. CDR3 protein: CASKTGFDANTEAFF. The CDR3 region has the DNA TGTGCCAGTAAAACAGGGTTTGATGCGAACACTGAAGCTTTCTTT. The chain employs TRBV5-5 and TRBJ1-1; possibly TRBD1 for D (6 bases). There are 15 residues in the CDR3. V was cut by 8 bases and J by 1 base, with 18 bases left in between. Germline V CDR1 and CDR2: SGHKS, YYEKEE (reference sequence).

This clone was seen only once. CDR3 nucleotides: TGTGCCACCAGCAACCGGGACTCTCGGTACGAGCAGTACTTC. Residues: CATSNRDSRYEQYF. The genes are TRBV10-3 and TRBJ2-7, with D possibly TRBD2 on 6 matching bases. V was clipped by 10 bases and J by 4 bases, with 20 bases between them. CDR3 length: 14 amino acids. Germline V gene sequence: CDR1 ENHRY, CDR2 SYGVKD.

The chain couples TRBV2 to TRBJ2-2; D might be TRBD2 (6 bases). The CDR3 is 14 amino acids. The germline V gene encodes CDR1 SNHLY and CDR2 FYNNEI. Trimming pared 3 bases from V and 6 bases from J, leaving 11 bases between. The CDR3 spells CASSERGRAGELFF. CDR3 DNA sequence: TGTGCCAGCAGTGAGCGGGGACGGGCCGGGGAGCTGTTTTTT.

The CDR3 sequence is CASSIQLGLAGATIQETQYF. Written as DNA, the CDR3 is TGTGCCAGCAGTATACAACTGGGACTAGCGGGCGCCACCATCCAAGAGACCCAGTACTTC. V is TRBV28 and J is TRBJ2-5; TRBD2 agrees at 12 bases. Germline trimming cut 5 bases from V and 1 base from J; bases unmatched to any gene: 17. Germline V gene data show CDR1 as MDHEN and CDR2 as SYDVKM. The CDR3 covers 20 residues.

The chain recombines TRBV10-3 with TRBJ2-1; 10 bases are shared with TRBD1. Germline CDR1 ENHRY, CDR2 SYGVKD. This CDR3 is 14 amino acids long. J gave up 4 bases and V 8 bases, and 5 bases lay outside the gene matches. CDR3 sequence reads: CAIEGQGTYNEQFF. The CDR3 coding sequence is TGTGCCATCGAGGGACAGGGGACTTACAATGAGCAGTTCTTC.

The rearrangement joins TRBV5-6 to TRBJ1-6; D uncertain. Germline lookup yields CDR1 SGHDT and CDR2 YYEEEE. The V end was cut by 0 bases, the J end by 13 bases, with 14 bases between. The CDR3 covers 14 residues. The DNA for the CDR3 is TGTGCCAGCAGCTTGGTACAGAGCCAAGAGCCCCTCCACTTT. This encodes CASSLVQSQEPLHF.

The V gene is TRBV13, the J gene TRBJ1-2; D unclear. The V and J ends lost 5 bases and 7 bases respectively, with 11 bases between them. The CDR3 has 12 amino acids. Germline CDR1 and CDR2: PRHDT and FYEKMQ (reference sequence). In nucleotides, the CDR3 is TGTGCCAGCAGCCAGACTAAGGGTGGCTACACCTTC. Protein: CASSQTKGGYTF.

This clone was recorded only once. The chain joins TRBV6-6 to TRBJ2-4; TRBD2 matches at 7 bases. V lost 1 base and J lost 7; bases outside the gene matches: 1. Germline V gives CDR1 MNHNY, CDR2 SVGAGI (reference sequence). The CDR3 has 13 residues. CDR3 DNA sequence: TGTGCCAGCAGTTACTGGGGAGGGAACATTCAGTACTTC. Its translation: CASSYWGGNIQYF.

This chain joins TRBV5-1 and TRBJ1-1, with D uncertain. In germline, CDR1 is SGHRS, CDR2 YFSETQ. V was pared by 0 bases and J by 1 base, with 7 bases between. The CDR3 extends over 14 amino acids. The CDR3 coding sequence is TGCGCCAGCAGCTTGGCCGTCCCGAACACTGAAGCTTTCTTT. Residues: CASSLAVPNTEAFF.

The chain recombines TRBV2 with TRBJ1-5; D remains unclear. V lost 1 base to trimming and J lost 4 bases, with 11 bases between them. This CDR3 has 15 amino acids. Germline loops: CDR1 SNHLY, CDR2 FYNNEI. The CDR3 bases are TGTGCCAGCAGTGAAGGAGGAGCCACTAATCAGCCCCAGCATTTT. It specifies CASSEGGATNQPQHF.

The chain combines TRBV27 with TRBJ2-7, with 7 bases aligning to TRBD1. Germline loops: CDR1 MNHEY, CDR2 SMNVEV (reference sequence). V dropped 2 bases and J dropped 3; count of bases not matched to a gene: 4. The CDR3 extends over 14 amino acids. CDR3 nucleotide sequence: TGTGCCAGCAGTTTAGCACAGGGGAGCTACGAGCAGTACTTC. Amino acid sequence: CASSLAQGSYEQYF.

This clone has only a few counts. This chain links TRBV7-2 with TRBJ1-3; 8 bases align to TRBD1. Trimming at V came to 5 bases and at J to 0 bases, leaving 6 bases not matched to a gene. The germline gives CDR1 SGHTA, CDR2 FQGNSA. CDR3 size: 16 residues. In nucleotides, the CDR3 is TGTGCCAGCAGCCTGGGACAGGCAATCTCTGGAAACACCATATATTTT. This translates into CASSLGQAISGNTIYF.

This clone was observed a few times. The chain is built from TRBV2 and TRBJ1-2; D possibly corresponds to TRBD1 (6 bases). CDR3 length: 12 residues. Trimming took off 4 bases at V and 6 bases at J, with 9 bases between the two ends. CDR1 SNHLY and CDR2 FYNNEI come from the germline V gene. The CDR3 DNA reads as TGTGCCAGCAGTGCGACAGGTCATGGCTACACCTTC. It translates to CASSATGHGYTF.

This clone was observed a single time. CDR3 sequence: CASTNLGHRNTEAFF. Written as DNA, the CDR3 is TGTGCCAGCACCAATTTGGGACACCGGAACACTGAAGCTTTCTTT. The chain joins TRBV2 to TRBJ1-1, with D possibly TRBD1 on 6 matching bases. This CDR3 spans 15 amino acids. Trimming stripped 7 bases from V and 1 base from J, with 16 bases between. Germline values: CDR1 SNHLY, CDR2 FYNNEI.

In its sample, this clone was seen a few times. The V and J genes are TRBV30 and TRBJ1-1, with D tentatively TRBD1 (6 bases). V dropped 5 bases and J dropped 0 bases, with 10 bases sitting between them. CDR3 length: 13 amino acids. The germline V gene encodes CDR1 GTSNPN and CDR2 SVGIG (reference sequence). This CDR3 is CAWGTGMNTEAFF. The CDR3 DNA sequence: TGTGCCTGGGGAACAGGGATGAACACTGAAGCTTTCTTT.

V usage is TRBV5-1 and J usage is TRBJ1-2; maybe TRBD1 (6 bases). The CDR3 totals 12 residues. V lost 2 bases and J lost 4, with 6 bases in between. In germline, CDR1 is SGHRS, CDR2 YFSETQ. The CDR3 nucleotides are TGCGCCAGCAGCTTACAGGGCTATGGCTACACCTTC. Translating gives CASSLQGYGYTF.

The chain links TRBV5-1 to TRBJ2-1, with TRBD2 matching 7 bases. The CDR3 is 16 residues long. Trimming cost V 4 bases and J 0 bases; bases outside gene matches: 7. Germline V gene lookup returns CDR1 SGHRS and CDR2 YFSETQ. CDR3 DNA: TGCGCCAGCAGCCCTATACGCGGGGGCTCCTACAATGAGCAGTTCTTC. Protein product: CASSPIRGGSYNEQFF.

This clone appeared a single time. The genes are TRBV7-2 and TRBJ2-1, with 7 bases aligning to TRBD1. CDR3 length: 14 residues. CDR1 SGHTA and CDR2 FQGNSA come from the germline V gene. V lost 4 bases to trimming and J lost 12 bases; unmatched junction nucleotides: 12. CDR3 sequence reads: CASSSLIRQGSQFF. CDR3 coding DNA: TGTGCCAGCAGCTCCTTGATAAGACAGGGCTCGCAGTTCTTC.

The V gene is TRBV5-1, the J gene TRBJ1-1, with D perhaps matching TRBD1 (5 bases). Germline values: CDR1 SGHRS, CDR2 YFSETQ. This CDR3 has 16 residues. Trimming shortened V by 0 bases and J by 0 bases, and 12 bases separated the two germline ends. The CDR3 coding sequence is TGCGCCAGCAGCTTGGCCGGGGGGGGGATGAACACTGAAGCTTTCTTT. Protein: CASSLAGGGMNTEAFF.

Comment on this clone: Germline and junction disagree at one end, which may indicate a read error. The CDR3 loop is CASSPGTKETQYF. In DNA, the CDR3 is TGTGCTAGCAGCCCCGGGACTAAAGAGACCCAGTACTTC. The genes are TRBV7-7 and TRBJ2-5; 7 bases agree with TRBD2. The CDR3 totals 13 residues. Germline V gene lookup returns CDR1 SSHAT and CDR2 FNYEAQ (reference sequence).

The chain carries TRBV7-8 and TRBJ1-2, with D perhaps matching TRBD1 (5 bases). Germline V gives CDR1 SGHVS, CDR2 FQNEAQ. The CDR3 totals 14 residues. V lost 1 base to trimming and J lost 6 bases, with 12 bases between them. The CDR3 nucleotides read TGTGCCAGCAGCTTAGGGGGCAAACCTGATGGCTACACCTTC. Encoded protein: CASSLGGKPDGYTF.

Here the CDR3 reads CASSSNRKGGEKLFF. Written as DNA, the CDR3 is TGTGCCAGCAGTTCTAATCGGAAAGGGGGTGAAAAACTGTTTTTT. The genes are TRBV6-5 and TRBJ1-4, with a weak D call TRBD1 (6 bases). The germline gives CDR1 MNHEY, CDR2 SVGAGI. The CDR3 totals 15 residues. V gave up 4 bases and J gave up 7 bases, with 16 bases separating them.

The sample holds a few counts of this clone. The chain uses TRBV11-2 and TRBJ1-1, with unresolved D. V lost 4 bases to trimming and J lost 2 bases, with 2 bases between them. Per the germline V gene, CDR1 is SGHAT and CDR2 is FQNNGV. CDR3 length: 11 amino acids. CDR3 DNA sequence: TGTGCCAGCAGCTCTAACACTGAAGCTTTCTTT. Translation: CASSSNTEAFF.